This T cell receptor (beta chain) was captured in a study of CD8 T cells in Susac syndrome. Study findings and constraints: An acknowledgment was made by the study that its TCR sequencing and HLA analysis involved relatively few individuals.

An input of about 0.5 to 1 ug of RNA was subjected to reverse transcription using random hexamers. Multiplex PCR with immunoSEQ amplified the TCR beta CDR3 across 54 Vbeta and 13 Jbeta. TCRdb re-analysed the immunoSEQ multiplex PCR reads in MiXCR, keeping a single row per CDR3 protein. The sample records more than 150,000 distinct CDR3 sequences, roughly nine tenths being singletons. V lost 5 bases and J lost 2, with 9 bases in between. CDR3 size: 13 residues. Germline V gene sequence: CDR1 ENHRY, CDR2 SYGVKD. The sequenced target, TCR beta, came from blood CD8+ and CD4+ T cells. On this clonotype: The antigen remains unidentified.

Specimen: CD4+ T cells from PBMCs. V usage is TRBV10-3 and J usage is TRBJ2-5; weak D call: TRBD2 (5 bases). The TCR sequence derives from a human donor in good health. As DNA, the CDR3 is TGTGCCATCAGTAAAGCGGTACAAGAGACCCAGTACTTC. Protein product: CAISKAVQETQYF.